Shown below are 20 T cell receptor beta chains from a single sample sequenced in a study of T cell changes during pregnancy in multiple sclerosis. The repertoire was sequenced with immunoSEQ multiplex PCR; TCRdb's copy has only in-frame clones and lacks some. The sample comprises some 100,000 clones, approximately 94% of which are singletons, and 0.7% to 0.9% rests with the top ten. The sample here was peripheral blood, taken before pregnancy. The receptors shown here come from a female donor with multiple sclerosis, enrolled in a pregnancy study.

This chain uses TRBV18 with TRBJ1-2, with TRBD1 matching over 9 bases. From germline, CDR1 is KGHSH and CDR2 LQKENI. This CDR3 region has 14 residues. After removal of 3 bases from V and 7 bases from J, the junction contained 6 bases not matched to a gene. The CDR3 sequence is CASSPGQGFGGYTF. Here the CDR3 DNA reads TGTGCCAGCTCACCGGGACAGGGTTTCGGTGGCTACACCTTC.

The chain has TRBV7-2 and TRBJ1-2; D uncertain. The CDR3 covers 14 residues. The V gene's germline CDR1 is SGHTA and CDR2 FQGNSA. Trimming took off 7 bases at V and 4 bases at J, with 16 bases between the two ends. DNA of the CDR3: TGTGCCAGCACCTCTGGAGGGATTGGCTATGGCTACACCTTC. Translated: CASTSGGIGYGYTF.

The DNA for the CDR3 is TGTGCCAGCAGTCTGGGTGGCGGGAGGACCTCCTACGAGCAGTACTTC. The encoded protein is CASSLGGGRTSYEQYF. The chain links TRBV28 to TRBJ2-7; 8 bases agree with TRBD2. V trimming: 5 bases; J trimming: 0 bases; junction bases outside the gene matches: 9. The CDR3 sequence is 16 residues long. Germline CDR1 reads MDHEN; CDR2 reads SYDVKM.

CDR3 DNA sequence: TGTGCCAGCAGCGCCACGACAGGGGGGCATCAGCCCCAGCATTTT. Amino acid sequence: CASSATTGGHQPQHF. The J gene is TRBJ1-5, the V gene TRBV7-2; 9 nucleotides agree with TRBD1. This CDR3 spans 15 amino acids. Unmatched junction bases numbered 7, after V lost 5 bases and J lost 5 bases. Germline V gene lookup returns CDR1 SGHTA and CDR2 FQGNSA.

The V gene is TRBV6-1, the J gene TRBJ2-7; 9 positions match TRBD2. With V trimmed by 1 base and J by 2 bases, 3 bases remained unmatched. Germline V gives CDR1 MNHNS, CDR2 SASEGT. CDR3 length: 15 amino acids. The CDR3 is CASSEGLADTYEQYF. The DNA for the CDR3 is TGTGCCAGCAGTGAAGGACTAGCGGACACCTACGAGCAGTACTTC.

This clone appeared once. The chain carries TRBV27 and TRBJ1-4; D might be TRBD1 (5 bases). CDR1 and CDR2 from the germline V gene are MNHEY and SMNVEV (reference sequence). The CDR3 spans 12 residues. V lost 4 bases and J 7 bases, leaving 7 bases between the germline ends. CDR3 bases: TGTGCCAGCAGTTCTAGGGGTGAAAAACTGTTTTTT. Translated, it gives CASSSRGEKLFF.

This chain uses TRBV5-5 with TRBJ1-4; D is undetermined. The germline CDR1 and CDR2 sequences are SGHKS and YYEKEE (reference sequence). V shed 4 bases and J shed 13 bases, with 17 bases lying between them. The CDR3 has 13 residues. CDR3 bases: TGTGCCAGCAGCCTCACCCAGGCCGCCCCACTGTTTTTT. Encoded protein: CASSLTQAAPLFF.

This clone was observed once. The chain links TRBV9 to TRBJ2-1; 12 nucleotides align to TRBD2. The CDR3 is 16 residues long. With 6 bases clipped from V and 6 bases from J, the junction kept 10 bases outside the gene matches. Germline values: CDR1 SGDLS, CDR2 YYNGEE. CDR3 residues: CASTQSGLAGGNEQFF. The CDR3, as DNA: TGTGCCAGCACCCAATCGGGACTAGCGGGTGGCAATGAGCAGTTCTTC. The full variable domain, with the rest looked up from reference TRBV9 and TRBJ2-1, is DSGVTQTPKHLITATGQRVTLRCSPRSGDLSVYWYQQSLDQGLQFLIQYYNGEERAKGNILERFSAQQFPDLHSELNLSSLELGDSALYFCASTQSGLAGGNEQFFGPGTRLTVL.

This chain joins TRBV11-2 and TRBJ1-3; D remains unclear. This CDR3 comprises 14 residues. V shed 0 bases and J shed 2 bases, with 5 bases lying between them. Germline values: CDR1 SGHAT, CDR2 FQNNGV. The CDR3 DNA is TGTGCCAGCAGCTTAGAGAGGGCTGGAAACACCATATATTTT. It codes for CASSLERAGNTIYF. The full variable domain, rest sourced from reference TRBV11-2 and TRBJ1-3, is EAGVAQSPRYKIIEKRQSVAFWCNPISGHATLYWYQQILGQGPKLLIQFQNNGVVDDSQLPKDRFSAERLKGVDSTLKIQPAKLEDSAVYLCASSLERAGNTIYFGEGSWLTVV.

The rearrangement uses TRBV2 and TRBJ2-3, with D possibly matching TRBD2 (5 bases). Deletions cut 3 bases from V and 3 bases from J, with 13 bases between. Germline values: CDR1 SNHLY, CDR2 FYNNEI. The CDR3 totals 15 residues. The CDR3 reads CASSDEEGITDTQYF. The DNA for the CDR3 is TGTGCCAGCAGTGATGAAGAGGGAATTACAGATACGCAGTATTTT. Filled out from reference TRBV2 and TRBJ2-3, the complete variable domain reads EPEVTQTPSHQVTQMGQEVILRCVPISNHLYFYWYRQILGQKVEFLVSFYNNEISEKSEIFDDQFSVERPDGSNFTLKIRSTKLEDSAMYFCASSDEEGITDTQYFGPGTRLTVL.

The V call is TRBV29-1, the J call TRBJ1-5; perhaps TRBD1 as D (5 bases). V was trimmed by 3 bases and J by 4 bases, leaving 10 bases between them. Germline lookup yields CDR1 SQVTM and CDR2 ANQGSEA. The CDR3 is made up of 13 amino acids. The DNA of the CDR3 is TGCAGCGTTGAGGTTGGGGCTAATCAGCCCCAGCATTTT. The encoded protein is CSVEVGANQPQHF.

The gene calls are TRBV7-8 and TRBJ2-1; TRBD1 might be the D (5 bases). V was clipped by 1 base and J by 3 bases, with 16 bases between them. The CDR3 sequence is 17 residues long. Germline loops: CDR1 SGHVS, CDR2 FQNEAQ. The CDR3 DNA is TGTGCCAGCAGCTTAGGGACACTGAGTCTAAGCTACAATGAGCAGTTCTTC. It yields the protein CASSLGTLSLSYNEQFF.

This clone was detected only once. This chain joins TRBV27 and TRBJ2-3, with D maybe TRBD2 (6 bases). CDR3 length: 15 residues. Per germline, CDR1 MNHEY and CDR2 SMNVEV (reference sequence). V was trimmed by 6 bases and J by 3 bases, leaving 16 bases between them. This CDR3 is CASRRRETVTDTQYF. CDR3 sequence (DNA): TGTGCCAGCAGACGACGGGAGACGGTAACAGATACGCAGTATTTT.

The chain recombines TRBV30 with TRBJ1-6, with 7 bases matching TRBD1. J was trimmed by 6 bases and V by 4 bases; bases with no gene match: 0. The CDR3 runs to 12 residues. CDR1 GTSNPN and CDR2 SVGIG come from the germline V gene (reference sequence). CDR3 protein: CAWTGGNSPLHF. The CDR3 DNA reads TGTGCCTGGACAGGGGGTAATTCACCCCTCCACTTT.

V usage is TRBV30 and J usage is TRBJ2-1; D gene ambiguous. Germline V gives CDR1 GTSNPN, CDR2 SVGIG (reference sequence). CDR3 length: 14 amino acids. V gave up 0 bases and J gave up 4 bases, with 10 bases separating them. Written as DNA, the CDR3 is TGTGCCTGGAGTGTTATACCTAGATACAATGAGCAGTTCTTC. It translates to CAWSVIPRYNEQFF.

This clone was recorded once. The CDR3 nucleotides are TGTGCCATCAGTGACCCCGGGACTAGCTCACATACGCAGTATTTT. It is translated as CAISDPGTSSHTQYF. The chain is built from TRBV10-3 and TRBJ2-3, with 9 nucleotides matching TRBD2. Trimming cost V 3 bases and J 7 bases; bases outside gene matches: 8. This CDR3 is 15 amino acids long. Germline V gene data show CDR1 as ENHRY and CDR2 as SYGVKD.

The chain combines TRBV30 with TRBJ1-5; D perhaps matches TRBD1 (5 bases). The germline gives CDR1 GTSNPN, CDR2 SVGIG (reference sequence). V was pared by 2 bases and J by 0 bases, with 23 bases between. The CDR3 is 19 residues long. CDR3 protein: CAWSFTMAAGGDSNQPQHF. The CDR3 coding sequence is TGTGCCTGGAGTTTTACAATGGCCGCCGGGGGGGATAGCAATCAGCCCCAGCATTTT.

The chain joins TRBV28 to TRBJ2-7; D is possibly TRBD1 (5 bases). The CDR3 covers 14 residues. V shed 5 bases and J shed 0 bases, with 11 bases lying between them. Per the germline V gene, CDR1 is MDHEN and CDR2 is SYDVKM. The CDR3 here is CASSLTGISYEQYF. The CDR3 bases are TGTGCCAGCAGTCTAACAGGAATCTCCTACGAGCAGTACTTC.

The CDR3 nucleotides are TGTGCCAGCAGCTTGGACCCAGGAACGGGGGGCGAGCAGTACTTC. This codes for CASSLDPGTGGEQYF. This chain connects TRBV5-4 to TRBJ2-7, with 7 nucleotides matching TRBD2. Germline-derived CDR1 and CDR2 are SGHNT and YYREEE (reference sequence). V shed 0 bases, J shed 6 bases, and the junction held 9 bases outside the gene matches. The CDR3 runs to 15 residues.

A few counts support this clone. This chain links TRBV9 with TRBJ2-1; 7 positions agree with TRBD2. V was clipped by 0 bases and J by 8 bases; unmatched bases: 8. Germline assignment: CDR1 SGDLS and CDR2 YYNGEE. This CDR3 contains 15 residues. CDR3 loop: CASSVAASGRDEQFF. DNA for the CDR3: TGTGCCAGCAGCGTAGCGGCTAGCGGACGGGATGAGCAGTTCTTC.